This record looks at one T cell receptor beta chain sequence and its context. This clone was detected many times. It has no known antigen specificity. No base quality information exists; no much larger clone differs at one position. None of the patients had been given any treatment before thyroid surgery. Patient clinical samples collected from the early 2010s to the late 2010s were retrospectively analysed using T-cell receptor beta sequencing. Library creation used PCR. Sequencing was carried out with an Illumina HiSeq 4000. The TCR beta-chain CDR3 region of each patient was profiled by high-throughput sequencing. The paper's processing steps were these. The researchers built a classifier to tell apart papillary thyroid cancer patients with distant metastasis, based on CDR3 differences among clinicopathological groups. The Shannon index was used to measure repertoire diversity, and the Morisita-Horn index was used to measure how similar tumor and blood repertoires were. TCRdb reanalyzed the raw reads on its own, using fastp at Q25 for trimming and MiXCR for clone calling, and kept in-frame beta chains. TCRdb's processing, not the authors', yielded these V and J calls. In all, the sample holds roughly 15,000 clones, and 23% of those were seen once. The ten largest clones take up 7.5% of the sample.

Trimming removed 4 bases from V and 2 bases from J, leaving 5 bases between the germline ends. From cysteine to phenylalanine, the CDR3 is 12 amino acids long. The sequence is cut down to CDR3 DNA, 36 bases in frame from base 1. From the germline V gene (reference sequence), CDR1 is GTSNPN and CDR2 is SVGIG. This entry belongs to a study of metastatic and nonmetastatic thyroid tumors (dated by TCRdb to between 2020 and 2021). At the level of the whole study: The researchers compared repertoires between peripheral blood samples and tumor or nodule tissue samples from patients with malignant or benign thyroid disease.

Study-level results and caveats: TCR beta diversity was reported as significantly higher in malignant tumors than in benign nodules, in both blood and tumor samples.

This chain is built from TRBV30 and TRBJ2-2, with no reliable assignment of the D segment. The TCR sequence derives from a female donor with papillary thyroid cancer or a benign thyroid nodule (not recorded which). Some clones in this sample may be carry-over from other donors' samples. The specimen sequenced was adjacent normal tissue. Here the CDR3 is given as CAWTANTGELFF. The bases are TGTGCCTGGACAGCCAACACCGGGGAGCTGTTTTTT. The full variable domain, completed from the reference TRBV30 and TRBJ2-2 proteins outside the CDR3, reads SQTIHQWPATLVQPVGSPLSLECTVEGTSNPNLYWYRQAAGRGLQLLFYSVGIGQISSEVPQNLSASRPQDRQFILSSKKLLLSDSGFYLCAWTANTGELFFGEGSRLTVL.